This T cell receptor beta chain derives from a study of blood T cell repertoires in COVID-19. Looking at the study overall: In each case, the material was cDNA or gDNA derived from T cells, B-cell-depleted T cells, or PBMCs.

Sequencing was performed with immunoSEQ multiplex PCR; in TCRdb, only in-frame clones are kept and a portion is missing. This table has about 150,000 clones, approximately 85% appearing once. By share, this clone counts as medium-sized. Within the sample, other DNA sequences also encode this same CDR3. The CDR3 has 14 residues. Germline V lookup: CDR1 KGHSH, CDR2 LQKENI. The trim removed 4 bases at V and 5 bases at J, leaving 2 bases unmatched. The TCR comes from a man aged 80 or over with COVID-19, enrolled during active disease. The V gene is TRBV18, the J gene TRBJ1-5; 10 positions match TRBD1. The specimen sequenced was peripheral blood. CDR3 DNA: TGTGCCAGCTCACTGACAGGGGGCGATCAGCCCCAGCATTTT. Encoded protein: CASSLTGGDQPQHF.